The present T cell receptor (beta chain) was sequenced within a study of blood T cell repertoires in COVID-19 (dated by TCRdb to the early 2020s). Concerning the study at large: Samples from collaborators originated in the United States, Italy and Spain and spanned both the acute and convalescent phases of COVID-19. The material from the prospective study consisted of cDNA or gDNA derived from T cells, B-cell-depleted T cells, or PBMCs. Deeply sampled blood TCRbeta repertoires from subjects exposed to, actively infected with, or recovered from COVID-19 were included in the dataset. The repertoires were released in a freely available public database intended as a resource for research on the immune response to SARS-CoV-2. Samples came from the ongoing ImmuneRACE study (first 160 participants) plus 1,254 subjects from 6 global collaborators. A de-identified subject ID, COVID-19 status, age in years and sex were almost always included in the sample metadata. Where available, HLA class I and class II types were obtained from metadata supplied by the sample provider rather than from assay-based typing. General findings and caveats noted by the study authors: The quantity of clinical and demographic metadata differed by source and by participant and was supplied without curation.

Each collaborating institution followed its own protocols to collect whole blood in K2EDTA tubes. For TCRbeta analysis, collaborators shipped samples in one of three forms: frozen whole blood, isolated PBMCs, or DNA extracted from either of those sample types. This clone has a single count. No antigen is known for it. The input lacks base qualities; no much larger clone sits a single base away. TCRbeta CDR3 regions were amplified from genomic DNA by means of the immunoSEQ Assay, a bias-controlled multiplex PCR. In the paper's pipeline: The number of nucleated cells in each sample was estimated by amplification of reference gene primers within the assay. To quantify the absolute abundance of each unique TCRbeta CDR3 rearrangement, sequence reads were collapsed and filtered. Productive Simpson clonality was computed per sample as the square root of Simpson's diversity index over productive rearrangements. The source is immuneACCESS, and TCRdb retained only in-frame sequences with V and J called. Part of the clones is not carried over; for the studies checked, unresolved V genes explain less than half of this, and the remainder is unexplained. D and trimming come from the DNA, and the V and J calls and clone size come from that table. For this sample the table gives about 33,000 clones, of which approximately 86% were detected only once. The ten largest clones capture approximately 6.7% of the sample.

From a lookup of the germline V gene, CDR1 and CDR2 are SGHNT and YENEEA. The CDR3, cysteine through phenylalanine, is 14 amino acids long. The sequence is cut down to CDR3 DNA, 42 bases in frame from base 1. V has 5 bases trimmed and J has 7 bases trimmed; junction bases matching no gene number 10. This receptor chain uses TRBV11-3 and TRBJ1-1; a stretch of 7 junction bases matches TRBD1. Sequencing was performed on peripheral blood. This TCR was recovered from a human donor in a cohort sampled during active COVID-19. The nucleotides are TGTGCCAGCAGCCCTGGAGGGGGCGGGTTTGAAGCTTTCTTT. It is translated as CASSPGGGGFEAFF. The entire variable domain, with the stretches around the CDR3 drawn from the reference TRBV11-3 and TRBJ1-1 proteins, is EAGVVQSPRYKIIEKKQPVAFWCNPISGHNTLYWYLQNLGQGPELLIRYENEEAVDDSQLPKDRFSAERLKGVDSTLKIQPAELGDSAVYLCASSPGGGGFEAFFGQGTRLTVV.